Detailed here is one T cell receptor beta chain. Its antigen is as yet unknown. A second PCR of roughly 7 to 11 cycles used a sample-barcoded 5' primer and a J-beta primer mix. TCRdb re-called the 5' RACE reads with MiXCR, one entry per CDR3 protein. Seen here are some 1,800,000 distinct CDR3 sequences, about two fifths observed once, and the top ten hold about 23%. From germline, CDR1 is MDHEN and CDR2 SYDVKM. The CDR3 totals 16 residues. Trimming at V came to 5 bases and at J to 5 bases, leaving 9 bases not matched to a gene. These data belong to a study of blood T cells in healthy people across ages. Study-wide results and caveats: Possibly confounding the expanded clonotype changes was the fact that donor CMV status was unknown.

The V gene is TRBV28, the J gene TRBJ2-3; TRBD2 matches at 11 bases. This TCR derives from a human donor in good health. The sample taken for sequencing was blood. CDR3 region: CASSLRLAGIVDTQYF. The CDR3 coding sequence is TGTGCCAGCAGTCTCAGACTAGCGGGGATAGTAGATACGCAGTATTTT.